The entry below describes one T cell receptor (beta chain). Sequencing used immunoSEQ multiplex PCR; TCRdb keeps in-frame clones, though not all of them. Of more than 45,000 clones listed, roughly 87% were seen once; the top ten hold less than 20%. This sample was included in a study of blood T cell repertoires in COVID-19. With 4 bases clipped from V and 8 bases from J, the junction kept 10 bases outside the gene matches. The CDR3 consists of 15 residues. CDR1 and CDR2 from the germline V gene are SGHNT and YYREEE (reference sequence). The receptor was derived from a human donor with active COVID-19. The donor label of this sample is uncertain. This chain uses TRBV5-4 with TRBJ2-3; TRBD2 agrees at 10 bases. Sequenced sample: peripheral blood. The CDR3, as DNA: TGTGCCAGCAGCCCCGACAGCGGGGGGGCCCTTACGCAGTATTTT. This translates into CASSPDSGGALTQYF.